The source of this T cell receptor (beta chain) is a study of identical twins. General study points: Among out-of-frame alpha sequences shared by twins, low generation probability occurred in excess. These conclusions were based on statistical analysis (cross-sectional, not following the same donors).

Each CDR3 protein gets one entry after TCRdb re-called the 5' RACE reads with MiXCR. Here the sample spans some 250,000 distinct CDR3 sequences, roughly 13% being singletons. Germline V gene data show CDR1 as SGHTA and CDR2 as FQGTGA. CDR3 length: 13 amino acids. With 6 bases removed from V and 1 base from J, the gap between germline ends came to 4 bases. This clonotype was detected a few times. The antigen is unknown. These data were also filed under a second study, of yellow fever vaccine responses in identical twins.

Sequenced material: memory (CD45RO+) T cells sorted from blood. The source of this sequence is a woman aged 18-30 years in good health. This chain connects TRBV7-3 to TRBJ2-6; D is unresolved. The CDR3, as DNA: TGTGCCAGCAGACTTTCTGGGGCCAACGTCCTGACTTTC. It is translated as CASRLSGANVLTF.